This T cell receptor beta chain was retrieved from a study of tumor-infiltrating lymphocytes in primary liver carcinoma. A primer in the constant region served to generate TCR beta cDNA from about 480 ng of total RNA. What produced the TCR beta libraries was three nested multiplex PCR rounds using slightly modified ARM-PCR. TRBV1-TRBV30 forward primers paired with a C-beta reverse primer were used in the first two PCR rounds, which ran around 10 cycles each. Each CDR3 protein gets one entry after TCRdb re-called the multiplex PCR reads with MiXCR. The sample lists tens of thousands of distinct CDR3 sequences, around 66% occurring once. Starting material for RNA and DNA co-extraction consisted of about 20-33 mg of unsorted bulk tissue. There are 15 residues in the CDR3. Germline lookup yields CDR1 SGHDT and CDR2 YYEEEE. Trimming cost V 8 bases and J 8 bases, with 22 bases left between them.

V usage is TRBV5-6 and J usage is TRBJ1-4; D is uncertain. This TCR came from a middle-aged man with primary liver carcinoma and hepatitis B virus infection. Sequenced: liver tumor tissue from sampling region 2. Subset of the sample: tumor region T2, inferior pole. This chain's CDR3 is CASRFGGVGHEKLFF. CDR3 DNA: TGTGCCAGTAGATTCGGAGGCGTCGGGCACGAAAAACTGTTTTTT.